The rows below give T cell receptor beta chains drawn from one sample of a study of blood T cells in healthy people across ages. MiXCR was run by TCRdb on the 5' RACE reads, yielding one entry per CDR3 protein. The sample has 1.5 million to 2 million distinct CDR3 sequences; about two fifths are singletons. The sample consisted of blood. These receptors originate from a human donor in good health. CDR3s include the opening cysteine and the closing phenylalanine or tryptophan. A D gene is named only where the DNA matches it firmly. Some rows have no size entry. The others give once, few or many, or a class for an expanded clone.

>-|TRBD1|15|TRBV5-6|TRBJ2-3
CASSTLTGSTDTQYF
TGTGCCAGCAGCACCCTGACAGGGAGCACAGATACGCAGTATTTT
>few|TRBD1|15|TRBV29-1|TRBJ2-5
CSVGTGTGNFETQYF
TGCAGCGTTGGGACCGGGACAGGGAATTTTGAGACCCAGTACTTC
>-|-|13|TRBV20-1|TRBJ1-2
CSAHYRLTMGYTF
TGCAGTGCGCACTACAGGTTAACTATGGGCTACACCTTC
>-|TRBD2|16|TRBV5-6|TRBJ2-7
CASSLELAGPYYEQYF
TGTGCCAGCAGCTTGGAACTAGCGGGGCCCTACTACGAGCAGTACTTC
>-|TRBD1|18|TRBV12-3/TRBV12-4|TRBJ1-6
CASSLEELGAGGNSPLHF
TGTGCCAGCAGTTTAGAGGAGTTGGGGGCAGGGGGAAATTCACCCCTCCACTTT
>-|TRBD2|14|TRBV20-1|TRBJ2-7
CSAYAGGSTYEQYF
TGCAGTGCTTACGCGGGGGGATCAACCTACGAGCAGTACTTC
>-|-|16|TRBV14|TRBJ2-3
CASSRDGGHLTDTQYF
TGTGCCAGCAGCCGGGACGGCGGGCATCTAACAGATACGCAGTATTTT
>-|TRBD1|16|TRBV24-1|TRBJ2-1
CATSDLTGGSYNEQFF
TGTGCCACCAGTGACCTGACAGGGGGCTCCTACAATGAGCAGTTCTTC
>-|-|15|TRBV6-6|TRBJ2-7
CASSYSYSSSYEQYF
TGTGCCAGCAGTTACTCTTACTCGAGCTCCTACGAGCAGTACTTC
>-|-|13|TRBV20-1|TRBJ2-3
CNAMETSTDTQYF
TGCAATGCAATGGAAACTAGCACAGATACGCAGTATTTT
>-|-|13|TRBV19|TRBJ2-7
CASSRRGNYEQYF
TGTGCCAGTAGTCGCCGGGGGAACTACGAGCAGTACTTC
>-|TRBD1|14|TRBV9|TRBJ2-7
CASSVAGQGYEQYF
TGTGCCAGCAGCGTAGCGGGACAGGGCTACGAGCAGTACTTC
>few|-|14|TRBV20-1|TRBJ2-1
CSAITGPSYNEQFF
TGCAGTGCTATAACGGGACCATCATACAATGAGCAGTTCTTC
>few|TRBD2|15|TRBV7-6|TRBJ2-7
CASSRTAGVPYEQYF
TGTGCCAGCAGCCGGACAGCGGGGGTACCCTACGAGCAGTACTTC